This T cell receptor (beta chain) was retrieved from a study of cytomegalovirus exposure and HLA in healthy donors. This clone showed up just once. Its antigen is unidentified. This CDR3 spans 13 amino acids. From germline, CDR1 is WSHSY and CDR2 SAAADI. Trimming shortened V by 4 bases and J by 6 bases, and 12 bases separated the two germline ends. PCR involved 60 Vbeta and 13 Jbeta primers. The data were produced by immunoSEQ multiplex PCR, yet TCRdb's version contains in-frame clones alone and is incomplete. This sample has more than 100,000 clones, with around 86% found just once. Study-wide results and limits: It was only CMV serostatus that was available as immune exposure information.

This TCR was sampled from a man aged 25-40 years in good health and CMV-seronegative. Sequences were obtained from PBMCs. The chain carries TRBV10-2 and TRBJ1-2; D gene ambiguous. The DNA of the CDR3 is TGCGCCAGCAGTGCGGCCGCGGGGAATGGCTACACCTTC. This codes for CASSAAAGNGYTF.